What follows are 14 T cell receptor beta chains derived from one specimen sequenced in a study of T cell repertoires in cytomegalovirus infection. These receptors' antigens are unknown. TCRdb analysed the reads with MiXCR anew, one entry per CDR3 protein. The table lists 450,000 to 600,000 distinct CDR3 sequences, around 30% of them singletons, with roughly 17% in the top ten. The input for sequencing was cultured PBMCs, taken from culture after CMV antigen stimulation. The source is a human donor in good health (CMV status not recorded). Some clones in this sample may be carry-over from other donors' samples.

The chain has TRBV19 and TRBJ1-5, with a weak D call TRBD1 (5 bases). This CDR3 has 12 residues. Germline V gene sequence: CDR1 LNHDA, CDR2 SQIVND (reference sequence). Trimming pared 7 bases from V and 4 bases from J, leaving 8 bases between. Written as DNA, the CDR3 is TGTGCCAGTACCGACAGAAATCAGCCCCAGCATTTT. This gives the protein CASTDRNQPQHF. The full variable domain, its missing parts supplied by reference TRBV19 and TRBJ1-5, is DGGITQSPKYLFRKEGQNVTLSCEQNLNHDAMYWYRQDPGQGLRLIYYSQIVNDFQKGDIAEGYSVSREKKESFPLTVTSAQKNPTAFYLCASTDRNQPQHFGDGTRLSIL.

In its sample, this clonotype was seen a few times. This sequence joins TRBV4-2 and TRBJ1-4, with D hard to call. The CDR3 sequence is 15 residues long. In germline, CDR1 is LGHNA, CDR2 YNFKEQ. V shed 2 bases and J shed 7 bases, with 14 bases lying between them. The CDR3 spells CASSQLGEAGEKLFF. Here the CDR3 DNA reads TGTGCCAGCAGCCAACTGGGTGAGGCCGGTGAAAAACTGTTTTTT.

This clonotype has only a few counts. The rearrangement links TRBV7-2 to TRBJ2-2; TRBD2 might be the D (6 bases). CDR3 length: 19 amino acids. The V end lost 5 bases, the J end lost 4 bases, and 26 bases lay between the germline ends. Per germline, CDR1 SGHTA and CDR2 FQGNSA. CDR3 protein: CASSRFKRFGTEGTGELFF. CDR3 nucleotides: TGTGCCAGCAGCCGCTTCAAAAGGTTCGGGACGGAGGGCACCGGGGAGCTGTTTTTT.

In its sample, this clonotype was seen a few times. The rearrangement uses TRBV7-2 and TRBJ2-3; no definite D call. V was trimmed by 1 base and J by 4 bases, leaving 9 bases between them. Per the germline V gene, CDR1 is SGHTA and CDR2 is FQGNSA. The CDR3 length is 14 residues. Written as DNA, the CDR3 is TGTGCCAGCAGCTTAGGTGTGACCCCAGATACGCAGTATTTT. Its protein product is CASSLGVTPDTQYF.

The chain has TRBV6-8 and TRBJ1-1; D call uncertain. Per the germline V gene, CDR1 is MNHGY and CDR2 is SAAAGT. Trimming left V 4 bases short and J 4 bases short, with 13 bases between. The length of the CDR3 is 14 residues. The CDR3 DNA follows: TGTGCCAGCAGTTTGACTCTGTCGGGCACTGAAGCTTTCTTT. It codes for CASSLTLSGTEAFF.

This clonotype has a handful of counts. This chain connects TRBV7-9 to TRBJ2-7; 8 bases align to TRBD1. The CDR3 is made up of 17 amino acids. Looked up from germline, CDR1 is SEHNR and CDR2 is FQNEAQ (reference sequence). The V segment lost 5 bases and the J segment 6 bases; nucleotides outside the gene matches: 18. CDR3 region: CASSPGGMGLPGVEQYV. In nucleotides, the CDR3 is TGTGCCAGCAGCCCAGGGGGCATGGGACTCCCGGGGGTCGAGCAGTACGTC.

The chain has TRBV19 and TRBJ2-2, with 10 nucleotides matching TRBD2. In germline, CDR1 is LNHDA, CDR2 SQIVND (reference sequence). V trimming: 7 bases; J trimming: 0 bases; junction bases outside the gene matches: 17. The CDR3 extends over 20 amino acids. As DNA, the CDR3 is TGTGCCAGTAACAGGGCGGTCCTAGCGGGAGTAAGATCGAACACCGGGGAGCTGTTTTTT. Translating gives CASNRAVLAGVRSNTGELFF.

The DNA for the CDR3 is TGTGCCAGCAGCTCTCCTAAGGGGAACTATGGCTACACCTTC. This translates into CASSSPKGNYGYTF. The chain employs TRBV6-1 and TRBJ1-2; a weak D match, TRBD1 (5 bases). CDR3 length: 14 residues. CDR1 is MNHNS and CDR2 is SASEGT in the germline V gene. Trimming stripped 6 bases from V and 2 bases from J, with 13 bases between.

The rearrangement uses TRBV6-2 or TRBV6-3 and TRBJ2-7; 10 bases match TRBD1. The junction had 5 bases not matched to a gene; V was cut back by 0 bases and J by 3 bases. In germline, CDR1 is MNHEY, CDR2 SVGEGT. CDR3 length: 16 amino acids. The CDR3 is CASSYSRQGAIYEQYF. CDR3 sequence (DNA): TGTGCCAGCAGTTACTCGAGACAGGGGGCAATCTACGAGCAGTACTTC.

This clonotype was detected only a few times. The chain carries TRBV6-1 and TRBJ2-5; TRBD2 agrees at 9 bases. The CDR3 is 15 residues long. The junction had 10 bases not matched to a gene; V was cut back by 7 bases and J by 4 bases. The germline CDR1 and CDR2 sequences are MNHNS and SASEGT. In DNA, the CDR3 is TGTGCCAGCACCCCGGGCGGGGGGGCAGGAGAGACCCAGTACTTC. This sequence encodes CASTPGGGAGETQYF.

The chain uses TRBV20-1 and TRBJ1-2; TRBD1 matches at 7 bases. J gave up 4 bases and V 5 bases, and 13 bases lay outside the gene matches. The V gene's germline CDR1 is DFQATT and CDR2 SNEGSKA (reference sequence). The CDR3 consists of 15 residues. The CDR3 DNA reads TGCAGTGCTCCTGTGGGACAGCTCGAGGGCTATGGCTACACCTTC. It specifies CSAPVGQLEGYGYTF.

The chain is built from TRBV5-1 and TRBJ2-5; 11 bases are shared with TRBD2. The germline V gene has CDR1 SGHRS and CDR2 YFSETQ. CDR3 length: 16 amino acids. V shed 3 bases, J shed 2 bases, and the junction held 6 bases outside the gene matches. In DNA, the CDR3 is TGCGCCAGCAGCTCCCTAGCGGGAGGTCTTCAAGAGACCCAGTACTTC. Its translation is CASSSLAGGLQETQYF.

The rearrangement joins TRBV4-3 to TRBJ2-1, with D perhaps assigned TRBD1 or TRBD2 (6 bases each). In germline, CDR1 is LGHNA, CDR2 YSLEER. The CDR3 loop spans 12 amino acids. V was pared by 4 bases and J by 10 bases, with 11 bases between. CDR3 loop: CASSPVGGEQFF. As DNA, the CDR3 is TGCGCCAGCAGCCCTGTAGGGGGGGAGCAGTTCTTC.

This clonotype has at least ten counts. V usage is TRBV12-3 or TRBV12-4 and J usage is TRBJ1-1; D unresolved. The CDR3 consists of 13 residues. V was pared by 6 bases and J by 1 base, with 9 bases between. DNA for the CDR3: TGTGCCAGCAGACCTACAGCGAACACTGAAGCTTTCTTT. This codes for CASRPTANTEAFF.